These 27 T cell receptor beta chains came from one sample sequenced in a study of T cell responses to AZD1222 COVID-19 vaccine. Sequenced by immunoSEQ multiplex PCR; TCRdb stores in-frame clones only, minus some. The sample shows more than 90,000 clones, 80% to 85% of them seen only once. The specimen was peripheral blood, collected on day 0 of AZD1222 vaccination. Receptors were obtained from an adult in good health.

The chain recombines TRBV5-8 with TRBJ1-1; D uncertain. V was clipped by 4 bases and J by 3 bases, with 10 bases between them. The CDR3 is 13 residues long. Germline V CDR1 and CDR2: SGHTS, YDEGEE. The CDR3 DNA follows: TGTGCCAGCAGCCCTGACTGGGACACTGAAGCTTTCTTT. Its translation is CASSPDWDTEAFF.

This clone was recorded once. The rearrangement links TRBV4-2 to TRBJ1-2, with D uncertain. The length of the CDR3 is 13 residues. The germline V gene has CDR1 LGHNA and CDR2 YNFKEQ. Between the trimmed V and J ends, which lost 0 bases and 2 bases, there was a span of 4 bases. The DNA for the CDR3 is TGTGCCAGCAGCCAAGAGGGGAACTATGGCTACACCTTC. This codes for CASSQEGNYGYTF.

The chain has TRBV4-2 and TRBJ2-7, with a tentative D call TRBD1 (6 bases). CDR1 is LGHNA, CDR2 YNFKEQ, per germline. The CDR3 has 15 residues. V was clipped by 4 bases and J by 1 base, with 14 bases between them. This CDR3 is CASSPRADSSYEQYF. DNA of the CDR3: TGTGCCAGCAGCCCTAGGGCGGACAGTTCCTACGAGCAGTACTTC.

The rearrangement uses TRBV5-5 and TRBJ1-5; D is ambiguous. V gave up 2 bases and J gave up 6 bases, with 15 bases separating them. Germline CDR1 and CDR2: SGHKS and YYEKEE (reference sequence). This CDR3 spans 15 amino acids. The CDR3 here is CASSFSQAESQPQHF. The CDR3 DNA is TGTGCCAGCAGCTTCAGTCAAGCAGAGAGTCAGCCCCAGCATTTT.

The CDR3 DNA follows: TGCAGCGTTCCCGGGAGTTTAGGAAACACCATATATTTT. This gives the protein CSVPGSLGNTIYF. This chain joins TRBV29-1 and TRBJ1-3; no clear D. CDR3 length: 13 residues. Germline V gene lookup returns CDR1 SQVTM and CDR2 ANQGSEA. V lost 5 bases and J lost 4, with 12 bases in between.

J is TRBJ1-6 and V is TRBV5-4, with TRBD1 matching over 8 bases. This CDR3 is 16 amino acids long. The germline V gene has CDR1 SGHNT and CDR2 YYREEE (reference sequence). With V trimmed by 3 bases and J by 9 bases, 11 bases remained unmatched. CDR3 bases: TGTGCCAGCAGCTCCCATAAACAGGGGGTCGGTTCACCCCTCCACTTT. It is translated as CASSSHKQGVGSPLHF. Complete variable domain (other parts from reference TRBV5-4 and TRBJ1-6): ETGVTQSPTHLIKTRGQQVTLRCSSQSGHNTVSWYQQALGQGPQFIFQYYREEENGRGNFPPRFSGLQFPNYSSELNVNALELDDSALYLCASSSHKQGVGSPLHFGNGTRLTVT.

This chain links TRBV7-9 with TRBJ2-7, with D tentatively TRBD1 (6 bases). The V and J ends lost 5 bases and 3 bases respectively, with 17 bases between them. The length of the CDR3 is 15 residues. The germline V gene encodes CDR1 SEHNR and CDR2 FQNEAQ (reference sequence). This chain's CDR3 is CASSISNWGLYEQYF. The CDR3 DNA is TGTGCCAGCAGCATAAGTAACTGGGGGCTCTACGAGCAGTACTTC.

The chain is built from TRBV20-1 and TRBJ2-1, with D perhaps being TRBD1 or TRBD2 (5 bases each). The CDR3 runs to 12 residues. Germline-derived CDR1 and CDR2 are DFQATT and SNEGSKA (reference sequence). The V end was cut by 3 bases, the J end by 5 bases, with 8 bases between. CDR3 sequence: CSASWGNNEQFF. CDR3 sequence (DNA): TGCAGTGCTAGTTGGGGGAACAATGAGCAGTTCTTC.

The table lists this clone with a count of one. The gene calls are TRBV7-6 and TRBJ1-2; no clear D. V lost 6 bases, J lost 2 bases, and 19 bases lay in between. Germline CDR1 and CDR2: SGHVS and FNYEAQ. This CDR3 has 16 residues. The DNA of the CDR3 is TGTGCCAGCAGTAGAGACGCAGGCTCTAGGAACTATGGCTACACCTTC. Protein sequence: CASSRDAGSRNYGYTF. Full variable domain (rest looked up from reference TRBV7-6 and TRBJ1-2): GAGVSQSPRYKVTKRGQDVALRCDPISGHVSLYWYRQALGQGPEFLTYFNYEAQQDKSGLPNDRFSAERPEGSISTLTIQRTEQRDSAMYRCASSRDAGSRNYGYTFGSGTRLTVV.

A single count supports this clone. This chain joins TRBV5-1 and TRBJ2-7, with D possibly called TRBD1 or TRBD2 (5 bases each). Germline V CDR1 and CDR2: SGHRS, YFSETQ. V lost 5 bases and J lost 1, with 13 bases in between. The CDR3 is made up of 14 amino acids. Written as DNA, the CDR3 is TGCGCCAGCAGATCCGGGACGCAGTCCTACGAGCAGTACTTC. Its protein product is CASRSGTQSYEQYF.

The chain employs TRBV28 and TRBJ2-7, with unresolved D. Germline V gene sequence: CDR1 MDHEN, CDR2 SYDVKM. The CDR3 consists of 11 residues. V gave up 1 base and J gave up 3 bases, with 1 base separating them. The CDR3: CASSLFYEQYF. CDR3 coding DNA: TGTGCCAGCAGTTTATTCTACGAGCAGTACTTC.

The chain uses TRBV7-8 and TRBJ2-1; D call uncertain. The germline gives CDR1 SGHVS, CDR2 FQNEAQ. The CDR3 totals 13 residues. Between the trimmed V and J ends, which lost 8 bases and 0 bases, there was a span of 8 bases. The CDR3 DNA follows: TGTGCCAGCGAGAAAAGCTCCTACAATGAGCAGTTCTTC. It translates to CASEKSSYNEQFF.

As DNA, the CDR3 is TGTGCCAGCAGCTATGACAGGGCCCAGCCCCAGCATTTT. Its translation: CASSYDRAQPQHF. The genes are TRBV7-2 and TRBJ1-5, with 7 bases lining up with TRBD1. With 4 bases clipped from V and 7 bases from J, the junction kept 4 bases outside the gene matches. Germline lookup yields CDR1 SGHTA and CDR2 FQGNSA. This CDR3 has 13 residues. The whole variable domain, filled in from reference TRBV7-2 and TRBJ1-5, reads GAGVSQSPSNKVTEKGKDVELRCDPISGHTALYWYRQSLGQGLEFLIYFQGNSAPDKSGLPSDRFSAERTGGSVSTLTIQRTQQEDSAVYLCASSYDRAQPQHFGDGTRLSIL.

J is TRBJ1-1 and V is TRBV30; a possible D gene is TRBD1 (5 bases). The CDR3 is made up of 16 amino acids. CDR1 is GTSNPN and CDR2 is SVGIG in the germline V gene (reference sequence). Between the trimmed V and J ends, which lost 0 bases and 7 bases, there was a span of 21 bases. Written as DNA, the CDR3 is TGTGCCTGGAGTGTAGGAGTCGTTGGGGGTGGGGGTGAAGCTTTCTTT. The encoded protein is CAWSVGVVGGGGEAFF. Supplemented by reference TRBV30 and TRBJ1-1, the full variable domain reads SQTIHQWPATLVQPVGSPLSLECTVEGTSNPNLYWYRQAAGRGLQLLFYSVGIGQISSEVPQNLSASRPQDRQFILSSKKLLLSDSGFYLCAWSVGVVGGGGEAFFGQGTRLTVV.

The chain joins TRBV5-8 to TRBJ2-1; no firm D call. V was trimmed by 4 bases and J by 4 bases, leaving 21 bases between them. Germline V lookup: CDR1 SGHTS, CDR2 YDEGEE. CDR3 length: 17 amino acids. CDR3 residues: CASSGIGTGVDYNEQFF. DNA for the CDR3: TGTGCCAGCAGCGGAATTGGTACGGGTGTAGATTACAATGAGCAGTTCTTC.

The V and J genes are TRBV5-6 and TRBJ1-2; no reliable D call. V was pared by 0 bases and J by 5 bases, with 17 bases between. The CDR3 totals 16 residues. Germline V gene lookup returns CDR1 SGHDT and CDR2 YYEEEE. The CDR3: CASSLGFTYWGYGYTF. The CDR3 nucleotides read TGTGCCAGCAGCTTGGGCTTTACCTATTGGGGATATGGCTACACCTTC. The entire variable domain, with the rest obtained from reference TRBV5-6 and TRBJ1-2, is as follows: DAGVTQSPTHLIKTRGQQVTLRCSPKSGHDTVSWYQQALGQGPQFIFQYYEEEERQRGNFPDRFSGHQFPNYSSELNVNALLLGDSALYLCASSLGFTYWGYGYTFGSGTRLTVV.

This chain uses TRBV5-1 with TRBJ2-5, with D perhaps TRBD2 (5 bases). This CDR3 contains 18 residues. The V and J ends lost 5 bases and 2 bases respectively, with 25 bases between them. The germline V gene encodes CDR1 SGHRS and CDR2 YFSETQ. The CDR3 region is CASRLGVGVGETQETQYF. The CDR3 coding sequence is TGCGCCAGCAGACTCGGGGTTGGGGTTGGAGAGACACAAGAGACCCAGTACTTC.

The V and J genes are TRBV4-2 and TRBJ2-1, with D tentatively TRBD2 (6 bases). This CDR3 comprises 17 residues. The germline gives CDR1 LGHNA, CDR2 YNFKEQ. Trimming cost V 3 bases and J 6 bases, with 21 bases left between them. DNA of the CDR3: TGTGCCAGCAGCCAGACTAATACCCGGGGGACTCTCAATGAGCAGTTCTTC. Amino acid sequence: CASSQTNTRGTLNEQFF.

The rearrangement joins TRBV4-2 to TRBJ1-1; D gene unclear. The germline CDR1 and CDR2 sequences are LGHNA and YNFKEQ. V shed 7 bases and J shed 0 bases, with 9 bases lying between them. The CDR3 spans 13 residues. Here the CDR3 DNA reads TGTGCCAGCAAGTTCGACATGAACACTGAAGCTTTCTTT. Its translation is CASKFDMNTEAFF.

Concerning this clone: Mismatch with germline at one junction end may stem from a read error. This chain links TRBV11-2 with TRBJ2-2; possibly TRBD1 for D (5 bases). Germline assignment: CDR1 SGHAT and CDR2 FQNNGV. The CDR3 spans 14 residues. The DNA of the CDR3 is TGTGCAAGCACCCCAGGGATGTACACCGGGGAGCTGTTTTTT. Encoded protein: CASTPGMYTGELFF.

The V and J genes are TRBV2 and TRBJ2-2; D tentatively fits TRBD1 or TRBD2 (5 bases each). There are 15 residues in the CDR3. From germline, CDR1 is SNHLY and CDR2 FYNNEI. V shed 3 bases and J shed 2 bases, with 10 bases lying between them. The CDR3 coding sequence is TGTGCCAGCAGTGACAGGGACCCTAACACCGGGGAGCTGTTTTTT. This encodes CASSDRDPNTGELFF.

V is TRBV19 and J is TRBJ2-5, with TRBD1 as a possible D gene (6 bases). The CDR3 contains 13 residues. In germline, CDR1 is LNHDA, CDR2 SQIVND (reference sequence). The V end lost 6 bases, the J end lost 1 base, and 9 bases lay between the germline ends. CDR3 protein: CASRLQGQETQYF. As DNA, the CDR3 is TGTGCCAGTAGGCTACAGGGCCAAGAGACCCAGTACTTC.

The chain carries TRBV28 and TRBJ1-5; D is unresolved. The V gene lost 2 bases and the J gene lost 6 bases, with 14 bases spanning the gap. The germline gives CDR1 MDHEN, CDR2 SYDVKM. CDR3 length equals 15 residues. The DNA of the CDR3 is TGTGCCAGCAGTTTAGGGCAGTTCCAGGCTCAGCCCCAGCATTTT. It is translated as CASSLGQFQAQPQHF.

The chain joins TRBV5-4 to TRBJ1-4; D gene uncertain. The CDR3 covers 17 residues. Germline V gene lookup returns CDR1 SGHNT and CDR2 YYREEE (reference sequence). Trimming took off 0 bases at V and 2 bases at J, with 14 bases between the two ends. CDR3 sequence (DNA): TGTGCCAGCAGCTTGGAACCAGAGAGTTCGACTAATGAAAAACTGTTTTTT. Protein product: CASSLEPESSTNEKLFF.

The genes are TRBV7-3 and TRBJ2-3; TRBD1 matches at 7 bases. The CDR3 totals 14 residues. V lost 5 bases to trimming and J lost 1 base; unmatched junction nucleotides: 3. CDR1 SGHTA and CDR2 FQGTGA come from the germline V gene. In DNA form, the CDR3 reads TGTGCCAGCAGCGCCGACAGGGGCACAGATACGCAGTATTTT. Amino acid sequence: CASSADRGTDTQYF.

The V call is TRBV5-1, the J call TRBJ2-7, with D perhaps matching TRBD1 (5 bases). Germline V gene data show CDR1 as SGHRS and CDR2 as YFSETQ. This CDR3 is built from 14 residues. Trimming shortened V by 0 bases and J by 2 bases, and 9 bases separated the two germline ends. The CDR3, as DNA: TGCGCCAGCAGCTTGGACAGGTTAACCTACGAGCAGTACTTC. Residues: CASSLDRLTYEQYF.

V usage is TRBV29-1 and J usage is TRBJ2-7; D gene ambiguous. The CDR3 contains 11 residues. Germline V gene sequence: CDR1 SQVTM, CDR2 ANQGSEA. Between the trimmed V and J ends, which lost 4 bases and 2 bases, there was a span of 6 bases. The CDR3 protein is CSVVGPYEQYF. CDR3 coding DNA: TGCAGCGTTGTGGGTCCCTACGAGCAGTACTTC.